The text below deals with one TCR beta chain. TCRdb's copy holds only in-frame clones and misses some; the assay was immunoSEQ multiplex PCR. The sample records around 240,000 clones, about 90% being singletons. Cohort allocation depended upon clinical history that participants reported. The data originate from a study of blood T cell repertoires in COVID-19. Study context: The analysed material was cDNA or gDNA that came from T cells, B-cell-depleted T cells, or PBMCs.

Germline V lookup: CDR1 MGHRA, CDR2 YSYEKL. Deletions cut 7 bases from V and 6 bases from J, with 18 bases between. This CDR3 contains 15 residues. The chain links TRBV4-1 to TRBJ1-4; no definite D call. Sequencing was performed on PBMCs or T cells enriched from blood (not recorded which). This TCR was sampled from a human donor in a cohort exposed to, infected with or recovered from COVID-19 (not recorded which). The donor label of this sample is uncertain. The CDR3 DNA reads TGCGCCAGCAACACCGGAGGTACTGTAGATGAAAAACTGTTTTTT. This translates into CASNTGGTVDEKLFF.